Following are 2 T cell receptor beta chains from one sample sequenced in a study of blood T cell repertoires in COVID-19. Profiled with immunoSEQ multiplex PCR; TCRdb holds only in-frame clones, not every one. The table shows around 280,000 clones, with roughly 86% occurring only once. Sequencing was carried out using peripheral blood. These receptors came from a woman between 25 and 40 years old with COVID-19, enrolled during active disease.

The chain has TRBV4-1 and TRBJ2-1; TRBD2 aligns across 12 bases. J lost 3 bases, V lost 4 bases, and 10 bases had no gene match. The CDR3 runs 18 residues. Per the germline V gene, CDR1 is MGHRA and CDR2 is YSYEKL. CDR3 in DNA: TGCGCCAGCAGCCGCGTGGGTCTAGCGGGGGGGCTCTACAATGAGCAGTTCTTC. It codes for CASSRVGLAGGLYNEQFF.

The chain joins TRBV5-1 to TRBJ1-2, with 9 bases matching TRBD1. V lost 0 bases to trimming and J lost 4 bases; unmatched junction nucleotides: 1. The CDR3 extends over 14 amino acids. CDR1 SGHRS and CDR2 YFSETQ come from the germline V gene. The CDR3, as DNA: TGCGCCAGCAGCTTGGGGGGACAGGGCTATGGCTACACCTTC. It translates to CASSLGGQGYGYTF.